A single sample gave rise to the 15 T cell receptor beta chains below, sequenced in a study of cytotoxic CD8 clonotypes in ibrutinib-treated CLL (dated by TCRdb to the early 2020s). Libraries were built with the immunoSEQ multiplex PCR assay. TCRdb obtained this table from immuneACCESS and retained in-frame rearrangements with V and J assigned. These tables miss some clones; where compared with another copy, unresolved V genes account for less than half of the shortfall, and the remainder is unexplained. Counted in this sample were about 330,000 clones; roughly 71% of them appeared once. The ten biggest clones cover around 6.6% of the sample. The specimen was PBMCs, collected after 36 months of ibrutinib treatment. The receptors derive from a human donor with chronic lymphocytic leukemia.

The rearrangement joins TRBV6-6 to TRBJ1-5; D gene ambiguous. CDR3 size: 14 residues. The germline V gene has CDR1 MNHNY and CDR2 SVGAGI (reference sequence). V was pared by 4 bases and J by 4 bases, with 11 bases between. CDR3 DNA sequence: TGTGCCAGCAGTTCTCGGGCAGAGAATCAGCCCCAGCATTTT. It specifies CASSSRAENQPQHF.

The V gene is TRBV29-1, the J gene TRBJ2-2; D unclear. V was trimmed by 2 bases and J by 1 base, leaving 8 bases between them. The CDR3 is made up of 14 amino acids. Germline CDR1 and CDR2: SQVTM and ANQGSEA. As DNA, the CDR3 is TGCAGCGTTGAAAGAGCTCAGAACACCGGGGAGCTGTTTTTT. Its translation: CSVERAQNTGELFF.

This chain connects TRBV28 to TRBJ2-1; D gene ambiguous. This CDR3 is 11 amino acids long. Trimming stripped 6 bases from V and 8 bases from J, with 8 bases between. Per the germline V gene, CDR1 is MDHEN and CDR2 is SYDVKM. Written as DNA, the CDR3 is TGTGCCAGCAGAATCCACTATGAGCAGTTCTTC. Translated, it gives CASRIHYEQFF.

The chain links TRBV7-8 to TRBJ2-7, with D possibly being TRBD1 or TRBD2 (6 bases each). V lost 1 base and J 6 bases, leaving 16 bases between the germline ends. Per germline, CDR1 SGHVS and CDR2 FQNEAQ. The CDR3 contains 15 residues. The CDR3: CASSLVGGPSLEQYF. The DNA for the CDR3 is TGTGCCAGCAGCTTAGTGGGGGGCCCCTCGCTCGAGCAGTACTTC.

Regarding this clone: Other nucleotide sequences from this sample produce the same CDR3. V and J are TRBV7-7 and TRBJ2-5; D ambiguous. Germline CDR1 reads SSHAT; CDR2 reads FNYEAQ (reference sequence). This CDR3 spans 13 amino acids. Trimming removed 1 base at V and 1 base at J, with 4 bases between. The DNA of the CDR3 is TGTGCCAGCAGCTTAGGACCCCAAGAGACCCAGTACTTC. Amino acids: CASSLGPQETQYF.

The chain is built from TRBV28 and TRBJ2-1, with 10 bases lining up with TRBD2. The CDR3 totals 15 residues. The J segment lost 2 bases and the V segment lost 6 bases, leaving 4 bases of the junction unmatched. Germline V gives CDR1 MDHEN, CDR2 SYDVKM. CDR3 residues: CASSLSGRAYNEQFF. For the CDR3, the DNA is TGTGCCAGCAGCTTAAGCGGGAGGGCCTACAATGAGCAGTTCTTC. Full variable domain (outside the CDR3, taken from reference TRBV28 and TRBJ2-1): DVKVTQSSRYLVKRTGEKVFLECVQDMDHENMFWYRQDPGLGLRLIYFSYDVKMKEKGDIPEGYSVSREKKERFSLILESASTNQTSMYLCASSLSGRAYNEQFFGPGTRLTVL.

This clone showed up just a few times. The V gene is TRBV9, the J gene TRBJ2-3; no definite D call. CDR3 length equals 13 residues. The germline CDR1 and CDR2 sequences are SGDLS and YYNGEE. With 5 bases removed from V and 1 base from J, the gap between germline ends came to 8 bases. CDR3 sequence: CASRASGTDTQYF. The CDR3 coding sequence is TGTGCCAGCAGGGCCTCTGGCACAGATACGCAGTATTTT.

The gene calls are TRBV7-9 and TRBJ1-4; the D is unclear. The V gene's germline CDR1 is SEHNR and CDR2 FQNEAQ (reference sequence). The germline V and J ends were trimmed by 0 bases and 7 bases, with 6 bases remaining between them. The CDR3 contains 13 residues. The CDR3 region is CASSLAPVEKLFF. The DNA for the CDR3 is TGTGCCAGCAGCTTAGCACCAGTTGAAAAACTGTTTTTT. Full variable domain (remainder filled in from reference TRBV7-9 and TRBJ1-4): DTGVSQNPRHKITKRGQNVTFRCDPISEHNRLYWYRQTLGQGPEFLTYFQNEAQLEKSRLLSDRFSAERPKGSFSTLEIQRTEQGDSAMYLCASSLAPVEKLFFGSGTQLSVL.

The rearrangement uses TRBV5-5 and TRBJ2-4, with D possibly matching TRBD1 (6 bases). Trimming pared 1 base from V and 11 bases from J, leaving 13 bases between. The V gene's germline CDR1 is SGHKS and CDR2 YYEKEE (reference sequence). This CDR3 comprises 13 residues. CDR3 residues: CASSLFTGSVQYF. In DNA form, the CDR3 reads TGTGCCAGCAGCTTGTTCACAGGGTCGGTTCAGTACTTC. Supplemented by reference TRBV5-5 and TRBJ2-4, the full variable domain reads DAGVTQSPTHLIKTRGQQVTLRCSPISGHKSVSWYQQVLGQGPQFIFQYYEKEERGRGNFPDRFSARQFPNYSSELNVNALLLGDSALYLCASSLFTGSVQYFGAGTRLSVL.

The chain uses TRBV2 and TRBJ2-6; tentatively, D is TRBD2 (6 bases). The V gene's germline CDR1 is SNHLY and CDR2 FYNNEI. V lost 3 bases and J lost 0, with 6 bases in between. This CDR3 comprises 15 residues. The CDR3 region has the DNA TGTGCCAGCAGTGAGGAGGGCTCTGGGGCCAACGTCCTGACTTTC. It translates to CASSEEGSGANVLTF.

This clone was detected a few times. The J gene is TRBJ2-1, the V gene TRBV4-1; perhaps TRBD1 as D (5 bases). Germline CDR1 and CDR2: MGHRA and YSYEKL. The CDR3 loop spans 16 amino acids. Trimming stripped 4 bases from V and 4 bases from J, with 17 bases between. The CDR3 sequence is CASSPHGQDIYNEQFF. CDR3 DNA: TGCGCCAGCAGCCCCCATGGACAAGACATATACAATGAGCAGTTCTTC.

This clone was observed a few times. V is TRBV1 and J is TRBJ2-1; the table gives TRBD2 as D, unverified against the DNA. TRBV1 is a known pseudogene. The CDR3 contains 15 residues. The CDR3 DNA reads as TGCACCAGCCAGTCCGGGCTAGCGGGAGACAATGAGCAGTTCTTC. It translates to CTSQSGLAGDNEQFF.

This chain connects TRBV21-1 to TRBJ1-6; the table's TRBD1 call for D was not verified on the DNA. TRBV21-1 is designated a pseudogene. CDR3 length: 15 amino acids. The CDR3 protein is CASSAQGYYNSPLHF. CDR3 coding DNA: TGTGCCAGCAGTGCACAGGGTTATTATAATTCACCCCTCCACTTT.

This clone was counted between two and nine times. The same CDR3 also results from other DNA sequences found in this sample. This chain links TRBV6-5 with TRBJ2-7, with 10 bases that match TRBD2. V shed 2 bases and J 2 bases; nucleotides not matched to a gene: 3. The CDR3 spans 15 residues. CDR1 and CDR2 (germline): MNHEY, SVGAGI. CDR3 nucleotides: TGTGCCAGCAGTTACGGCCTAGCGGGGGCCTACGAGCAGTACTTC. Protein sequence: CASSYGLAGAYEQYF.

The chain uses TRBV5-4 and TRBJ1-3, with D possibly matching TRBD1 (6 bases). V lost 2 bases and J 4 bases, leaving 10 bases between the germline ends. The CDR3 runs 14 residues. CDR1 is SGHNT, CDR2 YYREEE, per germline (reference sequence). CDR3: CASSFQGRGNTIYF. The CDR3 region has the DNA TGTGCCAGCAGCTTTCAGGGGCGGGGAAACACCATATATTTT.